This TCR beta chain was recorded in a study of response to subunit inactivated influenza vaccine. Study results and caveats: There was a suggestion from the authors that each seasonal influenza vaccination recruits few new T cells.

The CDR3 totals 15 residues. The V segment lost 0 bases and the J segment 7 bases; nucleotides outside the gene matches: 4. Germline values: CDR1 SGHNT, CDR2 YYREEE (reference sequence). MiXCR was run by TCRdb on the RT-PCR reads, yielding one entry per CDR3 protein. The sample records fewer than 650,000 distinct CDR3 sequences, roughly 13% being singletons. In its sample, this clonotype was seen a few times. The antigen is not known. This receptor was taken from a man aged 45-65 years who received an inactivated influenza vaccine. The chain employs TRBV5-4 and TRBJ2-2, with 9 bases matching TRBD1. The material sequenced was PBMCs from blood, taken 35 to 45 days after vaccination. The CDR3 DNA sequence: TGTGCCAGCAGCTTGGCACAGGGGGCGATCGGGGAGCTGTTTTTT. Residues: CASSLAQGAIGELFF.